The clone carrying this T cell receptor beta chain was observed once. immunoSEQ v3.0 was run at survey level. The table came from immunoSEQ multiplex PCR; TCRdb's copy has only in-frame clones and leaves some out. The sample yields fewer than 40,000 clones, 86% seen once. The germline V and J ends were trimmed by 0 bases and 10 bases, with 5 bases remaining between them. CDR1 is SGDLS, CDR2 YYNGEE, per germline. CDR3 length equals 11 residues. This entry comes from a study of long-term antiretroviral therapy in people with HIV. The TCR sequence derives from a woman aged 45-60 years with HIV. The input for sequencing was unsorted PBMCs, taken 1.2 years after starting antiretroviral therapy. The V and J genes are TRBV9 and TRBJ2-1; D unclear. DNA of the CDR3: TGTGCCAGCAGCGTAGTCGGGGAGCAGTTCTTC. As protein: CASSVVGEQFF.